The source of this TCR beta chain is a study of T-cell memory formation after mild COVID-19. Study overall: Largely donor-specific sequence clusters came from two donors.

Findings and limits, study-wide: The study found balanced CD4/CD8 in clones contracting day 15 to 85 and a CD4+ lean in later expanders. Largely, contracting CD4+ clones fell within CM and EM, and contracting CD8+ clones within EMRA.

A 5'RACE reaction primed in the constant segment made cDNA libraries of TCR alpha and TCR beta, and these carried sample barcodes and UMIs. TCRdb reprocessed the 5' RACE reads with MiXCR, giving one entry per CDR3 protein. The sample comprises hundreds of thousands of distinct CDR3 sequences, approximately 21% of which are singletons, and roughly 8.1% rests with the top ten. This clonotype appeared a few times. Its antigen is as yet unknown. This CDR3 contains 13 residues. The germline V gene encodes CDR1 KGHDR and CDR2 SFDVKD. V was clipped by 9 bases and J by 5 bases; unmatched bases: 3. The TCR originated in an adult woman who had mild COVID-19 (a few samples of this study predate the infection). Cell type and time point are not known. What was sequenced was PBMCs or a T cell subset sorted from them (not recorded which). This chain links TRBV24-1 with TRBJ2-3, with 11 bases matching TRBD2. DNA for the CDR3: TGTGCCACCCGAGGACTAGCGGGAGATACGCAGTATTTT. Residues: CATRGLAGDTQYF.